This T cell receptor beta chain comes out of a study of blood T cell repertoires in COVID-19. Looking at the study overall: T cells, B-cell-depleted T cells, or PBMCs provided the cDNA or gDNA that served as material.

Some clones are missing from TCRdb's copy, which holds only in-frame ones; the method was immunoSEQ multiplex PCR. The table has roughly 140,000 clones, roughly 80% seen once; the top ten hold under 9.5%. The TCR originated in a woman older than 75 in a cohort sampled during active or convalescent COVID-19. Sequenced input: peripheral blood.

The CDR3 bases are TGTGCCAGCTCACCGACGCAGGTTAGCACAGATACGCAGTATTTT. It codes for CASSPTQVSTDTQYF. The rearrangement links TRBV18 to TRBJ2-3; D not certain. Trimming took off 3 bases at V and 0 bases at J, with 10 bases between the two ends. Germline V CDR1 and CDR2: KGHSH, LQKENI. The CDR3 is 15 amino acids.